These T cell receptor beta chains were read from a single sample in a study of T cells in Graves' hyperthyroidism and ophthalmopathy. TCRdb re-called the multiplex PCR reads with MiXCR, one entry per CDR3 protein. The sample includes approximately 420,000 distinct CDR3 sequences, around 14% of them seen just once. Source material: blood. The receptors were sampled from a woman aged 25-40 years with Graves' hyperthyroidism. CDR3s include the opening cysteine and the closing phenylalanine or tryptophan. D genes are given only for firm matches. Clone size is not always given. Where it is, it says once, few, many or a class for expanded clones.

j_call d_call clone_size v_call cdr3_nt cdr3_aa
TRBJ2-7 TRBD2 . TRBV20-1 TGCAGTGCGGGACTAGCCTACGAGCAGTACTTC CSAGLAYEQYF
TRBJ2-7 . few TRBV6-1 TGTGCCAGCACCCCCGGACGGAATTACGAGCAGTACTTC CASTPGRNYEQYF
TRBJ2-7 . few TRBV20-1 TGCAGTGCCCTTGTGGAAGGTCCCGACAGGACAACATTCAAGGGTTACGAGCAGTACTTC CSALVEGPDRTTFKGYEQYF
TRBJ1-2 . . TRBV6-1 TGTGCCAGCAGTGAGAGGAATGGGGCATCGGATGGCTGTACCTTC CASSERNGASDGCTF
TRBJ2-7 TRBD1 few TRBV5-4 TGTGCCAGCAGCAACCTCAAGGGGGCTACCCACGAGCAGTACTTC CASSNLKGATHEQYF
TRBJ2-7 . few TRBV30 TGTGCCTGGAGTGTACGGTGGACCACCGATAGAAACGAGCAGTACTTC CAWSVRWTTDRNEQYF
TRBJ2-2 TRBD2 many TRBV7-3 TGTGCCAGCAGCCCCCGGGCTAGCGGCACTACCGGGGAGCTGTTTTTT CASSPRASGTTGELFF
TRBJ2-3 TRBD2 many TRBV15 TGTGCCACCAGCAGAGAGCGGGAGCCAGATACGCAGTATTTT CATSREREPDTQYF
TRBJ1-5 TRBD1 . TRBV28 TGTGCCAGCAGGTCGGCAGGGGGCTCCTATAATCAGCCCCAGCATTTT CASRSAGGSYNQPQHF
TRBJ2-1 . . TRBV18 TGTGCCAGCTCACAATTGGCAGCTGGCGAGCAGTTCTTC CASSQLAAGEQFF
TRBJ1-5 . few TRBV7-9 TGTGCCAGCAGCTTAGACAGGGACTTAGGGCCCCAGCATTTT CASSLDRDLGPQHF
TRBJ1-3 TRBD1 few TRBV28 TGTGCCAGCAGTTTTATCGACAGGGGACCGACCTCTGGAAACACCATATATTTT CASSFIDRGPTSGNTIYF
TRBJ1-1 . many TRBV5-6 TGTGCCAGCAGCGCAGCAGGGGTTGGCGCTTTCTTT CASSAAGVGAFF
TRBJ2-7 TRBD2 many TRBV28 TGTGCCAGCAGTCCAAACTCGCGACTAGCGGCGCAGTACTTC CASSPNSRLAAQYF
TRBJ1-5 TRBD1 many TRBV2 TGTGCCAGCAGAGCCTCCAGCGGGACAGGGGATCAGCCCCAGCATTTT CASRASSGTGDQPQHF
TRBJ2-3 TRBD1 many TRBV6-1 TGTGCCAGCAGTACCTCCGGGACAGGGGGCAGGATGGCGACAGATACGCAGTATTTT CASSTSGTGGRMATDTQYF
TRBJ1-6 . many TRBV20-1 TGCAGTGCTAGATCCCCCTCGAAGGGAGGGAACAATTCACCCCTCCACTTT CSARSPSKGGNNSPLHF
TRBJ1-1 TRBD1 . TRBV19 TGTGCCAGTAGTCATGCCCGGACAGGCCTGATGAACACTGAAGCTTTCTTT CASSHARTGLMNTEAFF
TRBJ1-2 . many TRBV18 TGTGCCAGCTCACCACCAGGACTACTAACCGATGGCTACACCTTC CASSPPGLLTDGYTF
TRBJ2-7 TRBD2 many TRBV7-2 TGTGCCAGCAGCGACCGAGCGGGAGGCACCTACGAGCAGTACTTC CASSDRAGGTYEQYF
TRBJ1-6 . . TRBV7-2 TGTGCCAGCAGTCAAGGGGGATTGGATAATTCACCCCTCCACTTT CASSQGGLDNSPLHF
TRBJ2-1 TRBD2 many TRBV29-1 TGCAGCGTTGGCCCGCTTCTAGCGGGCAATGAGCAGTTCTTC CSVGPLLAGNEQFF
TRBJ2-6 TRBD1 . TRBV6-1 TGTGCCAGCAGCCCACAGGGGATTGGGGCCAACGTCCTGACTTTC CASSPQGIGANVLTF
TRBJ2-2 TRBD1 many TRBV6-1 TGTGCCAGCACCGAGGGGGACAGGAACACCGGGGAGCTGTTTTTT CASTEGDRNTGELFF
TRBJ1-2 . . TRBV3-1 TGTGCCAGCAGCCGTCTGACAGCGGCCCTCTATGGCTACACCTTC CASSRLTAALYGYTF
TRBJ1-1 TRBD1 few TRBV19 TGTGCCAGTAGTCCGGGACAGGGTGACACTGAAGCTTTCTTT CASSPGQGDTEAFF
TRBJ2-1 . few TRBV7-9 TGTGCCAGCAGCTTCGGCAGAAATGAGCAGTTCTTC CASSFGRNEQFF
TRBJ1-2 . . TRBV6-1 TGTGCCAGCAGTGAAGATCAGGGCGGCTATGGCTACACCTTC CASSEDQGGYGYTF
TRBJ2-7 TRBD2 . TRBV10-3 TGTGCCATCAGGGGTGGGACGAGTACCGGGACTAGAACGAGCTCCTACGAGCAGTACTTC CAIRGGTSTGTRTSSYEQYF
TRBJ2-3 . few TRBV20-1 TGCAGTGCTAGAGCAACTGGGAGAGTGTATTTT CSARATGRVYF
TRBJ1-2 TRBD1 few TRBV27 TGTGCCAGCAGCCTATCCCCACCGGGACAGGTGTCTTTTGGAGTTGGCTACACCTTC CASSLSPPGQVSFGVGYTF
TRBJ2-2 . many TRBV2 TGTGCCAGCAGCCCCGAGGCCGGGGAGCTGTTTTTT CASSPEAGELFF
TRBJ1-2 . . TRBV7-9 TGTGCCAGCAGCTTATCAGGCCAACCTTCTAACTATGGCTACACCTTC CASSLSGQPSNYGYTF
TRBJ2-7 TRBD1 few TRBV2 TGTGCCAGTTCGGACAGGCTACCTGGGGCCGTAAACGAGCAGTACTTC CASSDRLPGAVNEQYF
TRBJ2-7 . few TRBV5-5 TGTGCCAGCAGCTTCGGGACGGACAGCTACGAGCAGTACTTC CASSFGTDSYEQYF
TRBJ2-1 TRBD1 few TRBV6-5 TGTGCCAGCAGTTACTCGACAGGGACCAACTACAATGAGCAGTTCTTC CASSYSTGTNYNEQFF
TRBJ2-2 . few TRBV7-8 TGTGCCAGCAGCTTAGCCGGGACTCCGACCGGGGAGCTGTTTTTT CASSLAGTPTGELFF
TRBJ2-2 TRBD1 . TRBV5-1 TGCGCCAGCAGCCCGGGACAGGACTGGACCGGGGAGCTGTTTTTT CASSPGQDWTGELFF
TRBJ2-1 TRBD1 . TRBV28 TGTGCCAGCAGTTTGCAGTCCCTGGGACAGGGGGCGATCTTC CASSLQSLGQGAIF
TRBJ1-5 . . TRBV5-1 TGCGCCAGCAGCTTGGTGGGGGAAGGTTATCAGCCCCAGCATTTT CASSLVGEGYQPQHF
TRBJ2-7 . many TRBV7-8 TGTGCCAGCAGCTTAGATTTGAGGAACAGGCCCTACGAGCAGTACTTC CASSLDLRNRPYEQYF
TRBJ2-1 TRBD2 . TRBV7-2 TGTGCCAGCAGGCAGGGACTAGCGGGAGACAATGAGCAGTTCTTC CASRQGLAGDNEQFF
TRBJ1-1 TRBD1 few TRBV29-1 TGCAGCGTCCACAGGGGGCTTACTGAAGCTTTCTTT CSVHRGLTEAFF
TRBJ1-1 . few TRBV19 TGTGCCAGTAGTACCCCCTTGTCTGAAGCTTTCTTT CASSTPLSEAFF
TRBJ2-7 . . TRBV6-5 TGTGCCAGCAGTTATGAGGGACCCGAGTACGAGCAGTACTTC CASSYEGPEYEQYF
TRBJ2-7 TRBD1 many TRBV4-1 TGCGCCAGCAGCCACTTACCGGGACAGGGGGCAGGGGAGCAGTACTTC CASSHLPGQGAGEQYF
TRBJ2-1 . few TRBV6-1 TGTGCCAGCAGTGCCCGGGACGGTGGCTACAATGAGCAGTTCTTC CASSARDGGYNEQFF
TRBJ2-5 TRBD2 many TRBV7-9 TGTGCCAGCAGCTTACTAGCGGGAGGACGGGAGACCCAGTACTTC CASSLLAGGRETQYF
TRBJ2-7 TRBD1 few TRBV4-1 TGTGCCAGCAGCCACGGGACAGGGGGCAAGTACGAGCAGTACTTC CASSHGTGGKYEQYF
TRBJ2-7 TRBD1 . TRBV7-3 TGTACCAGCAGCTTCACGGACAGGGGTTTGTCTGACGAGCAGTACTTC CTSSFTDRGLSDEQYF
TRBJ2-7 . . TRBV6-5 TGTGCCAGCAGTTATGATCCGGGTTCCTACGAGCAGTACTTC CASSYDPGSYEQYF
TRBJ2-1 TRBD2 many TRBV27 TGTGCCAGCAGTTTAAATCTGGGACTAGCGGGGAACAATGAGCAGTTCTTC CASSLNLGLAGNNEQFF
TRBJ1-1 . many TRBV7-6 TGTGCCAGCAGCTTAGTCCGGGGGGCTACTAAGGACACTGAAGCTTTCTTT CASSLVRGATKDTEAFF
TRBJ2-5 . many TRBV7-9 TGTGCCAGCAGCCCTGCCACTATGGAGACCCAGTACTTC CASSPATMETQYF
TRBJ2-5 TRBD1 once TRBV5-1 TGCGCCAGCAGCATAGGGACAGGGCCAGCTCCCCAGTACTTC CASSIGTGPAPQYF
TRBJ2-1 TRBD2 few TRBV2 TGTGCCAGCAGTTCCGGACTAGCGGGAGCCTACAATGAGCAGTTCTTC CASSSGLAGAYNEQFF
TRBJ2-1 . . TRBV10-3 TGTGCCAGCACAGGAGGTAGCTCCAGTACCTACAATGAGCAGTTCTTC CASTGGSSSTYNEQFF
TRBJ2-1 TRBD1 . TRBV5-4 TGTGCCAGCAGACCGACAGGGAACAATGAGCAGTTCTTC CASRPTGNNEQFF
TRBJ2-1 . many TRBV10-3 TGTGCCGTCGCAGGGAGCTCCTACAATGAGCAGTTCTTC CAVAGSSYNEQFF